A selection of T cell receptor beta chains follows, all from one sample in a study of CD4 T cells in relation to SARS-CoV-2 and coronaviruses. Some clones are missing from TCRdb's copy, which holds only in-frame ones; the method was immunoSEQ multiplex PCR. The data hold approximately 41,000 clones, with under 90% observed a single time. These TCRs are of unknown antigen specificity. Sequencing input: naive CD4+ T cells from PBMCs, cultured in vitro. The receptors shown here come from an adult with COVID-19. CDR3s include the opening cysteine and the closing phenylalanine or tryptophan. D genes are given only for firm matches. Part of the rows lack a size; the others show once, few, many or a class for expanded clones.

V	D	J	length	size	CDR3	DNA
TRBV6-2/TRBV6-3	.	TRBJ2-1	14	.	CASTPRTEHNEQFF	TGTGCCAGCACCCCAAGGACAGAGCACAATGAGCAGTTCTTC
TRBV27	TRBD2	TRBJ2-7	15	.	CASSFRGGGTYEQYF	TGTGCCAGCAGCTTTCGGGGGGGAGGGACCTACGAGCAGTACTTC
TRBV27	TRBD2	TRBJ2-1	15	.	CASTTGTSGYNEQFF	TGTGCCAGCACTACCGGGACTAGCGGATACAATGAGCAGTTCTTC
TRBV11-3	.	TRBJ1-2	15	.	CARHHGGGRLGGYTF	TGTGCCAGACACCATGGCGGGGGCCGCCTGGGGGGCTACACCTTC
TRBV5-1	TRBD2	TRBJ2-5	18	.	CASSLGLAGGGGQETQYF	TGCGCCAGCAGCTTGGGACTAGCGGGAGGAGGGGGGCAAGAGACCCAGTACTTC
TRBV7-3	.	TRBJ2-5	13	.	CASSLNSQETQYF	TGTGCCAGCAGCTTAAATAGTCAAGAGACCCAGTACTTC
TRBV9	TRBD1	TRBJ1-4	14	.	CASSEQGANEKLFF	TGTGCCAGCAGCGAACAGGGGGCTAATGAAAAACTGTTTTTT
TRBV7-8	.	TRBJ2-2	17	.	CASSSSWRGSNTGELFF	TGTGCCAGCAGTTCCTCTTGGAGAGGATCGAACACCGGGGAGCTGTTTTTT
TRBV19	.	TRBJ2-5	16	.	CASSPVGTPGWETQYF	TGTGCCAGTAGTCCCGTGGGGACACCCGGGTGGGAGACCCAGTACTTC
TRBV6-5	.	TRBJ2-1	12	.	CASKGPYNEQFF	TGTGCAAGCAAGGGGCCCTACAATGAGCAGTTCTTC
TRBV6-5	TRBD1	TRBJ2-7	12	.	CASSRTGNEQYF	TGTGCCAGCAGCAGGACAGGGAACGAGCAGTACTTC
TRBV21-1	.	TRBJ2-1	17	.	CASSKIGVGWENNEQFF	TGTGCCAGCAGCAAAATAGGGGTTGGCTGGGAAAACAATGAGCAGTTCTTC
TRBV5-1	.	TRBJ1-2	15	.	CASSLGWAEGYGYTF	TGCGCCAGCAGCCTAGGGTGGGCTGAAGGCTATGGCTACACCTTC
TRBV19	.	TRBJ1-5	16	.	CASTPIGSRSNQPQHF	TGTGCCAGTACCCCAATAGGGTCGAGGAGCAATCAGCCCCAGCATTTT
TRBV7-9	.	TRBJ2-1	15	.	CASSLGDRLANEQFF	TGTGCCAGCAGCTTAGGGGACCGGCTGGCCAATGAGCAGTTCTTC
TRBV28	.	TRBJ2-5	15	.	CASSLSGVGQETQYF	TGTGCCAGCAGTTTATCTGGGGTGGGGCAAGAGACCCAGTACTTC
TRBV27	.	TRBJ2-2	18	.	CASSPGSDTLRGTGELFF	TGTGCCAGCAGTCCCGGATCCGACACCCTTAGGGGCACCGGGGAGCTGTTTTTT
TRBV6-5	.	TRBJ2-1	13	.	CASSTLVRNEQFF	TGTGCCAGCAGTACACTGGTCAGGAATGAGCAGTTCTTC
TRBV6-6	.	TRBJ2-2	14	.	CASSYSRGTGELFF	TGTGCCAGCAGTTACTCGAGGGGTACCGGGGAGCTGTTTTTT
TRBV4-1	.	TRBJ2-5	17	.	CASSQDWGGGPQETQYF	TGCGCCAGCAGCCAAGATTGGGGAGGCGGGCCTCAAGAGACCCAGTACTTC
TRBV10-3	.	TRBJ2-3	12	.	CAISDGADTQYF	TGTGCCATCAGTGATGGAGCAGATACGCAGTATTTT
TRBV6-4	TRBD2	TRBJ2-1	21	.	CASSDPAEGLAGGVSYNEQFF	TGTGCCAGCAGTGACCCAGCCGAGGGGCTAGCGGGAGGCGTCTCCTACAATGAGCAGTTCTTC
TRBV6-2/TRBV6-3	.	TRBJ1-5	14	.	CASSYHGGNQPQHF	TGTGCCAGCAGTTACCACGGGGGCAATCAGCCCCAGCATTTT
TRBV7-9	.	TRBJ2-5	14	.	CASRQNYGQETQYF	TGTGCCAGCAGGCAAAACTACGGTCAAGAGACCCAGTACTTC
TRBV16	.	TRBJ1-1	13	.	CASTHGGGSEAFF	TGTGCCAGCACCCACGGGGGGGGATCTGAAGCTTTCTTT
TRBV28	.	TRBJ2-1	14	.	CASRGWGANNEQFF	TGTGCCAGCAGGGGTTGGGGGGCAAACAATGAGCAGTTCTTC
TRBV19	TRBD2	TRBJ2-2	17	.	CASSIGTSGSFTGELFF	TGTGCCAGTAGTATCGGGACTAGCGGGAGTTTTACCGGGGAGCTGTTTTTT
TRBV5-1	.	TRBJ2-3	14	.	CASSLPTGSDTQYF	TGCGCCAGCAGCTTACCTACGGGTTCGGATACGCAGTATTTT
TRBV9	.	TRBJ1-4	13	.	CASSPRGAEKLFF	TGTGCCAGCAGCCCCAGAGGTGCGGAAAAACTGTTTTTT
TRBV28	.	TRBJ1-4	18	.	CASSFRAGVGTANEKLFF	TGTGCCAGCAGCTTCAGGGCAGGGGTGGGGACGGCTAATGAAAAACTGTTTTTT
TRBV5-5	TRBD1	TRBJ2-7	15	.	CASSLTTGQSYEQYF	TGTGCCAGCAGCTTGACCACGGGACAGTCCTACGAGCAGTACTTC
TRBV28	.	TRBJ2-1	16	once	CASSLATGSGYNEQFF	TGTGCCAGCAGTTTAGCCACAGGGTCCGGCTACAATGAGCAGTTCTTC
TRBV4-1	TRBD2	TRBJ2-1	17	.	CASSLHDGGSTYNEQFF	TGCGCCAGCAGCCTTCACGATGGCGGGAGCACCTACAATGAGCAGTTCTTC
TRBV6-6	TRBD1	TRBJ1-4	16	.	CASSYSGDREDEKLFF	TGTGCCAGCAGTTACTCCGGGGACAGGGAGGATGAAAAACTGTTTTTT
TRBV7-9	.	TRBJ2-1	15	.	CASSPRGSVRDEQFF	TGTGCCAGCAGCCCCCGGGGGAGCGTTCGCGATGAGCAGTTCTTC
TRBV4-1	.	TRBJ2-7	15	.	CASSQVSQDPYEQYF	TGCGCCAGCAGCCAAGTATCGCAGGATCCCTACGAGCAGTACTTC
TRBV5-4	TRBD2	TRBJ2-2	16	.	CASSLFVAGRTGELFF	TGTGCCAGCAGCTTGTTCGTAGCGGGACGAACCGGGGAGCTGTTTTTT
TRBV13	TRBD2	TRBJ2-1	19	.	CASSLSSRLAGGPHYEQFF	TGTGCCAGCAGCCTTTCTTCCCGACTAGCGGGAGGGCCTCATTATGAGCAGTTCTTC
TRBV28	TRBD1	TRBJ1-2	14	.	CASSPGTGPYGYTF	TGTGCCAGCAGTCCCGGGACAGGCCCCTATGGCTACACCTTC
TRBV28	.	TRBJ1-2	13	.	CASSLGQNYGYTF	TGTGCCAGCAGTTTAGGGCAGAACTATGGCTACACCTTC
TRBV2	TRBD1	TRBJ2-7	13	.	CASSNRDRDEQYF	TGTGCCAGCAGCAACCGGGACAGGGACGAGCAGTACTTC
TRBV4-3	TRBD2	TRBJ2-3	16	.	CASSQDYSGETDTQYF	TGCGCCAGCAGCCAAGATTATAGCGGGGAAACAGATACGCAGTATTTT
TRBV7-2	TRBD2	TRBJ2-3	16	.	CASSLRSLAGGDTQYF	TGTGCCAGCAGCTTACGGTCACTAGCGGGAGGCGATACGCAGTATTTT
TRBV27	.	TRBJ1-2	13	.	CASSFSDRYGYTF	TGTGCCAGCAGTTTTTCGGACCGATATGGCTACACCTTC
TRBV7-9	.	TRBJ2-5	12	once	CASSLDLQTQYF	TGTGCCAGCAGCTTAGATCTGCAGACCCAGTACTTC